This paragraph reports one TCR beta chain. This clonotype came up a few times. Its antigen target is currently unknown. No quality values exist for individual bases; no much larger clone is one base distant. The sample comes from a study of early T cells in non-severe SARS-CoV-2 infection (dated by TCRdb to the early 2020s). Background on the whole study: TCR sequencing used bulk RNA from unsorted whole blood, so alpha and beta chains could not be paired. Points the paper makes about the study in general: Matching against VDJdb was skewed toward anti-spike CD8 responses, likely underestimated virus-specific expansions, and missed private and CD4 specificities.

The CDR1 and CDR2 encoded by the germline V gene are MNHEY and SVGEGT. Taken from cysteine to phenylalanine, the CDR3 has 13 residues. The kept DNA is CDR3 alone, 39 bases in frame from the first base. V and J are trimmed by 5 bases and 5 bases, and the gene matches miss 5 bases of the junction. A case-control design nested within a healthcare worker cohort in London, UK, was used, with weekly nasopharyngeal swab PCR tests and blood sampling performed. Healthcare workers were recruited during the week of the UK lockdown, between 23 and 31 March 2020, and followed weekly for up to 16 weeks. Libraries came from 5' RACE. Instrument on record: NextSeq 500. To correct for sequencing error and PCR bias, the TCR library protocol tagged individual cDNA molecules with unique molecular identifiers. TCR alpha and beta chains were both sequenced, and the abundances of alpha and beta sequences in each sample were closely correlated with each other. Concerning the study's data processing: V gene, J gene and CDR3 annotation of TCR sequences was performed with Decombinator V4. TCRs were defined as expanded if a significant change between any two time points was detected under a Poisson model with p below 0.0001. Abundances of TCRs were expressed as counts per million after normalisation to the total number of TCRs sequenced in each sample. MAIT TCRs were defined by TRAV1-2 paired with TRAJ12, TRAJ20 or TRAJ33, and iNKT TCRs by TRAV10 paired with TRAJ18. VDJdb, accessed 1 November 2021, was searched for CMV, EBV and SARS-CoV-2 annotated TCRs, excluding TCRs annotated for multiple antigens. TCRdb redid the processing of the public reads, applying fastp at Q25 and MiXCR, and retained in-frame beta chains. Each record represents a unique CDR3 protein, reported with the most common genes and DNA among its rows. The V and J calls here are based on TCRdb, not the publication. The sample records 35,000 to 50,000 distinct CDR3 sequences, roughly 6% of which are singletons. The ten most abundant clones make up around 11% of the sample.

This clonotype was sampled from an adult who was a healthcare worker with PCR-confirmed SARS-CoV-2 infection or an uninfected control (not recorded which). Sequences were obtained from whole blood. The rearranged segments are TRBV6-2 or TRBV6-3 and TRBJ1-1, with 7 bases matching TRBD1. The sequenced DNA: TGTGCCAGCAGTGACAGGGAAGAGACTGAAGCTTTCTTT. This gives the protein CASSDREETEAFF.